Listed below are T cell receptor beta chains from one sample, sequenced in a study of immune cell composition in non-small cell lung cancer. Assay: immunoSEQ multiplex PCR; the TCRdb copy retains only in-frame clones and omits some. Of 6,600 or so clones in the sample, roughly four fifths were seen once. Material for sequencing was non-adjacent lung tissue. The receptors here all came from a human donor with non-small cell lung cancer. CDR3s include the opening cysteine and the closing phenylalanine or tryptophan. The D gene is left open where the match is weak. Size is stated for part of the rows, as once, few or many counts, or as a class when the clone is expanded.

d_call: .; j_call: TRBJ1-4; clone_size: once; v_call: TRBV2; cdr3_aa: CASKKGGANEKLFF; cdr3_nt: TGTGCCAGCAAGAAGGGAGGGGCTAATGAAAAACTGTTTTTT
d_call: .; j_call: TRBJ1-1; clone_size: .; v_call: TRBV7-9; cdr3_aa: CASSLGTENTEAFF; cdr3_nt: TGTGCCAGCAGCTTAGGGACAGAGAACACTGAAGCTTTCTTT
d_call: .; j_call: TRBJ2-7; clone_size: .; v_call: TRBV28; cdr3_aa: CASSRLSYEQYF; cdr3_nt: TGTGCCAGCAGCCGACTCTCCTACGAGCAGTACTTC
d_call: .; j_call: TRBJ2-5; clone_size: .; v_call: TRBV7-2; cdr3_aa: CASSFGRETQYF; cdr3_nt: TGTGCCAGCAGCTTCGGGAGAGAGACCCAGTACTTC
d_call: .; j_call: TRBJ1-1; clone_size: .; v_call: TRBV4-2; cdr3_aa: CASSRERGTEAFF; cdr3_nt: TGTGCCAGCAGTCGCGAGCGGGGCACTGAAGCTTTCTTT
d_call: .; j_call: TRBJ2-7; clone_size: .; v_call: TRBV6-1; cdr3_aa: CASTQQSSYEQYF; cdr3_nt: TGTGCCAGCACCCAACAGAGCTCCTACGAGCAGTACTTC
d_call: TRBD1; j_call: TRBJ2-1; clone_size: .; v_call: TRBV5-1; cdr3_aa: CASRGQPYNEQFF; cdr3_nt: TGCGCCAGCCGGGGACAGCCTTACAATGAGCAGTTCTTC
d_call: .; j_call: TRBJ1-4; clone_size: .; v_call: TRBV21-1; cdr3_aa: CASSKGGTGFNEKLFF; cdr3_nt: TGTGCCAGCAGCAAAGGAGGGACAGGCTTTAATGAAAAACTGTTTTTT
d_call: .; j_call: TRBJ2-6; clone_size: .; v_call: TRBV2; cdr3_aa: CASSEVAGTGANVLTF; cdr3_nt: TGTGCCAGCAGTGAAGTTGCGGGTACTGGGGCCAACGTCCTGACTTTC
d_call: .; j_call: TRBJ1-1; clone_size: .; v_call: TRBV11-2; cdr3_aa: CASSGGMNTEAFF; cdr3_nt: TGTGCCAGCTCTGGGGGCATGAACACTGAAGCTTTCTTT
d_call: .; j_call: TRBJ1-4; clone_size: .; v_call: TRBV18; cdr3_aa: CATRDTVNEKLFF; cdr3_nt: TGTGCCACCCGGGACACCGTCAATGAAAAACTGTTTTTT
d_call: TRBD1; j_call: TRBJ2-6; clone_size: once; v_call: TRBV7-2; cdr3_aa: CASSARGRGANVLTF; cdr3_nt: TGTGCCAGCAGCGCAAGGGGGCGTGGGGCCAACGTCCTGACTTTC
d_call: .; j_call: TRBJ2-3; clone_size: once; v_call: TRBV10-3; cdr3_aa: CAISDTGDTQYF; cdr3_nt: TGTGCCATCAGTGATACAGGAGATACGCAGTATTTT
d_call: .; j_call: TRBJ2-7; clone_size: .; v_call: TRBV15; cdr3_aa: CATSDSASYEQYF; cdr3_nt: TGTGCCACCAGCGACTCCGCCTCCTACGAGCAGTACTTC
d_call: TRBD1; j_call: TRBJ1-1; clone_size: .; v_call: TRBV7-6; cdr3_aa: CASSLEGAVPDTEAFF; cdr3_nt: TGTGCCAGCAGCTTGGAGGGGGCTGTCCCGGACACTGAAGCTTTCTTT
d_call: TRBD1; j_call: TRBJ1-4; clone_size: .; v_call: TRBV4-3; cdr3_aa: CASSRTGATNEKLFF; cdr3_nt: TGCGCCAGCAGCCGGACAGGGGCGACTAATGAAAAACTGTTTTTT
d_call: TRBD2; j_call: TRBJ2-3; clone_size: .; v_call: TRBV28; cdr3_aa: CASSPYPGLAESTDTQYF; cdr3_nt: TGTGCCAGCAGTCCTTATCCGGGACTAGCGGAGAGCACAGATACGCAGTATTTT
d_call: .; j_call: TRBJ1-1; clone_size: medium-sized; v_call: TRBV6-6; cdr3_aa: CASSDGQNTEAFF; cdr3_nt: TGTGCCAGCAGCGACGGACAGAACACTGAAGCTTTCTTT
d_call: TRBD2; j_call: TRBJ2-1; clone_size: .; v_call: TRBV7-2; cdr3_aa: CASSLMSTSGSYNEQFF; cdr3_nt: TGTGCCAGCAGCTTAATGAGTACTAGCGGGAGTTACAATGAGCAGTTCTTC
d_call: .; j_call: TRBJ1-3; clone_size: .; v_call: TRBV28; cdr3_aa: CASSTPNRGSGNTIYF; cdr3_nt: TGTGCCAGCAGTACCCCTAACCGGGGGTCTGGAAACACCATATATTTT
d_call: .; j_call: TRBJ2-1; clone_size: .; v_call: TRBV4-3; cdr3_aa: CASSQAFRGSYNEQFF; cdr3_nt: TGCGCCAGCAGCCAAGCTTTCCGGGGCTCCTACAATGAGCAGTTCTTC
d_call: .; j_call: TRBJ1-1; clone_size: .; v_call: TRBV30; cdr3_aa: CAWSVLGAVGAFF; cdr3_nt: TGTGCCTGGAGTGTCCTAGGGGCAGTGGGAGCTTTCTTT
d_call: TRBD1; j_call: TRBJ2-4; clone_size: .; v_call: TRBV4-1; cdr3_aa: CASSLPGQSNIQYF; cdr3_nt: TGCGCCAGCAGCCTGCCGGGACAGTCAAACATTCAGTACTTC